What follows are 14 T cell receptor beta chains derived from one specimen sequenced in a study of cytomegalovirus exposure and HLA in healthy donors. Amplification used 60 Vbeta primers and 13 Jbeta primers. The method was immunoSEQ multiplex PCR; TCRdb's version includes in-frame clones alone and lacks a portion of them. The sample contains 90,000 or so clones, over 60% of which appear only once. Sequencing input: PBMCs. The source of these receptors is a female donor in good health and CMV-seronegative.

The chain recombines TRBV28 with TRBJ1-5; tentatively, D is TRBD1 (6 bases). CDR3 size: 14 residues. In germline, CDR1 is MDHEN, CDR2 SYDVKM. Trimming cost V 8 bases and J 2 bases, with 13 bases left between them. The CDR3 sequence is CASSVQGRNQPQHF. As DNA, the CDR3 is TGTGCCAGCTCCGTTCAGGGGCGCAATCAGCCCCAGCATTTT.

In DNA form, the CDR3 reads TGTGCCAGCAGCTTTAGCGGGGGGGCCGGCACAGATACGCAGTATTTT. Its protein product is CASSFSGGAGTDTQYF. J is TRBJ2-3 and V is TRBV5-6; 11 bases match TRBD2. Trimming cost V 2 bases and J 1 base; bases outside gene matches: 3. The CDR3 is made up of 16 amino acids. Germline V CDR1 and CDR2: SGHDT, YYEEEE.

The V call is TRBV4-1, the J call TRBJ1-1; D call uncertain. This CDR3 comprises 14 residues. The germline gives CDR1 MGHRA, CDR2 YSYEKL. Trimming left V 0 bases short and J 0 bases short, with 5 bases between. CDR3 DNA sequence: TGCGCCAGCAGCCAAGAATCTCTGAACACTGAAGCTTTCTTT. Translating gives CASSQESLNTEAFF.

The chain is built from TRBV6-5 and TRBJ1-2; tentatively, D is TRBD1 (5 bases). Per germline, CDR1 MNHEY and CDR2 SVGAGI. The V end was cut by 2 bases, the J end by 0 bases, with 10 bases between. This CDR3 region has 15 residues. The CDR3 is CASSYAPGTNYGYTF. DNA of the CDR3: TGTGCCAGCAGTTACGCTCCAGGGACTAACTATGGCTACACCTTC.

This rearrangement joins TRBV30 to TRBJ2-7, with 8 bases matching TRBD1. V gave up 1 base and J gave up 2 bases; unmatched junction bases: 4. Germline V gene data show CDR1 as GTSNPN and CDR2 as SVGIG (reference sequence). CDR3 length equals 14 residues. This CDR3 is CAWSGGQVTYEQYF. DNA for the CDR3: TGTGCCTGGAGTGGGGGACAGGTAACCTACGAGCAGTACTTC.

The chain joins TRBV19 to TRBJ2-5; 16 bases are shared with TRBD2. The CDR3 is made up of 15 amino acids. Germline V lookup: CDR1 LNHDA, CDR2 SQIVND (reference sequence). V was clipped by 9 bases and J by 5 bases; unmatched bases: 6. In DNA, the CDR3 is TGTGCCAGCGGGACTAGCGGGAGGGCCGTGGAGACCCAGTACTTC. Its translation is CASGTSGRAVETQYF.

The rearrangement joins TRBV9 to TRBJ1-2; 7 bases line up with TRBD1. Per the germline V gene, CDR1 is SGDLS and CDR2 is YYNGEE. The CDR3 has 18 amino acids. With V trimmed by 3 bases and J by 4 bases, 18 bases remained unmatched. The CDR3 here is CASSASLTQGSALYGYTF. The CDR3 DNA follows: TGTGCCAGCAGCGCCAGCCTAACACAGGGGTCGGCCCTCTATGGCTACACCTTC.

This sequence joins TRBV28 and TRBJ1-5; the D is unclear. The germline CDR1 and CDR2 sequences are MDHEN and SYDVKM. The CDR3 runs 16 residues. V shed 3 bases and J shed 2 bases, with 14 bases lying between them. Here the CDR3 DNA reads TGTGCCAGCAGTTTGTGGTTGGCCCTAGGCAATCAGCCCCAGCATTTT. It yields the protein CASSLWLALGNQPQHF.

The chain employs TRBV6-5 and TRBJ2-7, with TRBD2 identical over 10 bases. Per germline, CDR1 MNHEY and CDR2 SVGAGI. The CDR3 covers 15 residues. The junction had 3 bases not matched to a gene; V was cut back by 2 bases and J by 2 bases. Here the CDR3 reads CASSYVAGGPYEQYF. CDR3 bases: TGTGCCAGCAGTTACGTAGCGGGGGGTCCCTACGAGCAGTACTTC.

In DNA form, the CDR3 reads TGTGCCAGCAGCTACATGTCAGGGGCCGATTCCTACGAGCAGTACTTC. Translated: CASSYMSGADSYEQYF. V and J are TRBV5-7 and TRBJ2-7; D may be TRBD1 (6 bases). TRBV5-7 is filed as an ORF, its function uncertain. The CDR3 covers 16 residues. V was cut by 3 bases and J by 1 base, with 17 bases left in between.

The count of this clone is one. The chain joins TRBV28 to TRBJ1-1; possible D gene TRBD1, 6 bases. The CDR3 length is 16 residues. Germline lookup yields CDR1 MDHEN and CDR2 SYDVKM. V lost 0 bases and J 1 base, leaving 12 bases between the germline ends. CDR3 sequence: CASSLWGTGPNTEAFF. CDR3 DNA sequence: TGTGCCAGCAGTTTATGGGGTACAGGGCCGAACACTGAAGCTTTCTTT.

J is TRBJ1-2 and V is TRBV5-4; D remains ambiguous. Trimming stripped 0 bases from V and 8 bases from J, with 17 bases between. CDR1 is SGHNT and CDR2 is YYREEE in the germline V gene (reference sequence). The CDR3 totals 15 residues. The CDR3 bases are TGTGCCAGCAGCTTGGAGCCGGGTAGCATAGACGGCTACACCTTC. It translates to CASSLEPGSIDGYTF.

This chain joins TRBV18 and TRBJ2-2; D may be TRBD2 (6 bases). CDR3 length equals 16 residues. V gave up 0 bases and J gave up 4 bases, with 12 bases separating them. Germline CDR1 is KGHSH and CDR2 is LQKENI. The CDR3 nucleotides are TGTGCCAGCTCACCACCAGGAGGGAGAAGCACCGGGGAGCTGTTTTTT. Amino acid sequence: CASSPPGGRSTGELFF. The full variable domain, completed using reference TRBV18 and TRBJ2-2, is NAGVMQNPRHLVRRRGQEARLRCSPMKGHSHVYWYRQLPEEGLKFMVYLQKENIIDESGMPKERFSAEFPKEGPSILRIQQVVRGDSAAYFCASSPPGGRSTGELFFGEGSRLTVL.

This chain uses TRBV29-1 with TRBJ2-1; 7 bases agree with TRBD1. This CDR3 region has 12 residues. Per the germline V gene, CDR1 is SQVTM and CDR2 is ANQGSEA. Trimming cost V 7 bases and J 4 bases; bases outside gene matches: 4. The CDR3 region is CSANRGYNEQFF. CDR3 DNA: TGCAGCGCCAACAGGGGTTACAATGAGCAGTTCTTC.